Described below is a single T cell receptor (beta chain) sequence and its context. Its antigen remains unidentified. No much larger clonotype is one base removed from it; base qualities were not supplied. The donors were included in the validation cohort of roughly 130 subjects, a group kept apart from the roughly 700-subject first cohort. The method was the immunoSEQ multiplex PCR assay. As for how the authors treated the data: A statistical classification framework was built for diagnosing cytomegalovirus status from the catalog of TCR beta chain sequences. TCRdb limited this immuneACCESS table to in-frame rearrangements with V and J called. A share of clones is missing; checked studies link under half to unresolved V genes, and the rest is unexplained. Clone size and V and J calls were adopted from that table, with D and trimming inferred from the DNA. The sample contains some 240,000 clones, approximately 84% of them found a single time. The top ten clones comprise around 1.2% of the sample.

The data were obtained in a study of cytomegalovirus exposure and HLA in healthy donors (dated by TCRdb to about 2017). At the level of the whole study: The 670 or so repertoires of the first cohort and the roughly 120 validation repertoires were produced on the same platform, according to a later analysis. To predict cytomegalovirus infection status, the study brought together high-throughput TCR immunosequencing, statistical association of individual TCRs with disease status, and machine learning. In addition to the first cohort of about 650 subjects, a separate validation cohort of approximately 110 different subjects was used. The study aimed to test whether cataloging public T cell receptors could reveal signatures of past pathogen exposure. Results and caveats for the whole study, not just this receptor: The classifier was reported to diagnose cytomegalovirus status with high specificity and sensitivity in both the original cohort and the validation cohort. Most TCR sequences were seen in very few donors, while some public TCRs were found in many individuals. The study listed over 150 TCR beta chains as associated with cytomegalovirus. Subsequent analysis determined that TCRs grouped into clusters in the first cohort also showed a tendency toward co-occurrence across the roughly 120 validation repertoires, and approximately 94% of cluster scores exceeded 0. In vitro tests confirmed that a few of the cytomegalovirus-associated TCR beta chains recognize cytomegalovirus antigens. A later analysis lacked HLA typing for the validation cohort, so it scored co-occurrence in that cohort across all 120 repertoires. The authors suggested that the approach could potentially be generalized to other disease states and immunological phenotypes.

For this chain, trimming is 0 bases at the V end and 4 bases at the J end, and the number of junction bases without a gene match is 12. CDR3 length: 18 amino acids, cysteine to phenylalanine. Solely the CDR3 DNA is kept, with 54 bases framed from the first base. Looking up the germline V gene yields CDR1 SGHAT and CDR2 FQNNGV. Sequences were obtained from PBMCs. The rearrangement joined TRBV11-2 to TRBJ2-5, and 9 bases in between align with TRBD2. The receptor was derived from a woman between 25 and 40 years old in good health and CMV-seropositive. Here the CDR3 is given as CASSLDQRAGGPGETQYF. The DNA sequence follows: TGTGCCAGCAGCTTAGATCAAAGGGCGGGAGGGCCAGGAGAGACCCAGTACTTC.